The entry below describes one TCR beta chain. Its antigen is undetermined. This CDR3 is built from 13 residues. Germline CDR1 and CDR2: MNHNY and SVGAGI (reference sequence). Trimming pared 10 bases from V and 1 base from J, leaving 13 bases between. Produced via immunoSEQ multiplex PCR; TCRdb's table is partial and in-frame only. The data hold 100,000 or so clones, with roughly 91% observed a single time. These data originate in a study of graft-versus-host responses after intestinal transplantation. Overall study results and limits: Recipient marrow contained GvH clones, some of which appeared first in ileum or blood. GvH clone levels peaked in circulation, and this peak was associated with early post-transplant HvG declines.

The material was unstimulated CD8+ T cells sorted from spleen or lymph node cells, obtained before transplant. The receptor was derived from a human donor who was the organ donor for an intestinal transplant. The rearrangement joins TRBV6-6 to TRBJ1-1; no clear D gene. The CDR3: CATTEQRNTEAFF. The CDR3 bases are TGTGCCACCACAGAACAGAGGAACACTGAAGCTTTCTTT.